These T cell receptor beta chains were read from a single sample in a study of blood T cells in healthy people across ages. TCRdb reprocessed the 5' RACE reads with MiXCR, giving one entry per CDR3 protein. The sample holds under 1,000,000 distinct CDR3 sequences, about 46% seen once. Sequenced: blood. The receptors come from a man older than 75 in good health. The CDR3 runs from the conserved cysteine through the conserved F or W. The D gene is left open where the match is weak. Size is omitted from some rows. Given values are once, few, many or a class for expanded clones.

TRBV24-1	NA	NA	TRBJ2-7	TGTGCCACCAGTGATGCGGGACCCGCCTACGAGCAGTACTTC	CATSDAGPAYEQYF
TRBV29-1	few	TRBD1	TRBJ2-1	TGCAGCGTTCCCCTGAACAGTCACAGGGGATTGAGAAAGAATGAGCAGTTCTTC	CSVPLNSHRGLRKNEQFF
TRBV20-1	few	NA	TRBJ2-7	TGCAGTGCTAGGGAACCGTATGGCAGCAGATTACCGCAGTACTTC	CSAREPYGSRLPQYF
TRBV5-1	many	NA	TRBJ2-7	TGCGCCAGCAGCCCGACTGTCGATCACGAGCAGTACTTC	CASSPTVDHEQYF
TRBV5-1	many	NA	TRBJ2-7	TGCGCCAGCAGCATCGAGACGGACAGATCCTACGAGCAGTACTTC	CASSIETDRSYEQYF
TRBV7-8	NA	NA	TRBJ2-3	TGTGCCAGCAGCCGAACCCCTAGCGAGCCAGATACGCAGTATTTT	CASSRTPSEPDTQYF
TRBV5-4	few	TRBD1	TRBJ2-1	TGTGCCAGCAACAACCAGGGGGGGACAGGGCGCAATGAGCAGTTCTTC	CASNNQGGTGRNEQFF
TRBV7-3	few	NA	TRBJ2-7	TGTGCCAGCAGCTTAACCCCCGGGTGGCACAATGAGCAGTACTTC	CASSLTPGWHNEQYF
TRBV29-1	many	NA	TRBJ1-1	TGCAGCGTGTCCAGGGGCCCCGAAGCTTTCTTT	CSVSRGPEAFF
TRBV28	NA	TRBD2	TRBJ2-7	TGTGCCAGCAGGGCTGGGACTAGCGGAGGACTTTACGAGCAGTACTTC	CASRAGTSGGLYEQYF
TRBV5-5	many	NA	TRBJ2-1	TGTGCCAGCAGCTTGGTTAGATTCGATGAGCAGTTCTTC	CASSLVRFDEQFF
TRBV12-3/TRBV12-4	NA	NA	TRBJ2-5	TGTGCCAGCAATGCCGGGGTAGGGGACAATGAGCAGTACTTC	CASNAGVGDNEQYF
TRBV5-6	few	NA	TRBJ2-2	TGTGCCAGCAGCTCCATGGGGAGGAAAGAGAACACCGGGGAGCTGTTTTTT	CASSSMGRKENTGELFF
TRBV7-2	NA	NA	TRBJ2-3	TGTGCTAGCAGCCAAACTGGGGACAGCACAGATACGCAGTATTTT	CASSQTGDSTDTQYF
TRBV11-3	few	NA	TRBJ2-1	TGTGCCAGCAGCTTAAGACAGGGAGGGGTTCTAGCTGTCGAGTTCTTC	CASSLRQGGVLAVEFF
TRBV5-1	NA	TRBD2	TRBJ2-5	TGCGCCAGCAGCTTGGTGCCTAGCGGCAGTCTGGGGACCCAGTACTTC	CASSLVPSGSLGTQYF
TRBV28	NA	NA	TRBJ2-3	TGTGCCAGCAGGGGAAATCCGGGACGCACAGATACGCAGTATTTT	CASRGNPGRTDTQYF
TRBV7-2	NA	TRBD2	TRBJ2-1	TGTGCCAGCAGCGCCCGACGGGACACCCTAGCGGGAGAACCCAATGAGCAGTTCTTC	CASSARRDTLAGEPNEQFF
TRBV6-5	few	TRBD1	TRBJ2-5	TGTGCCAGCAGTCGACAGGGTCTAGTCCAGTACTTC	CASSRQGLVQYF
TRBV3-1	NA	NA	TRBJ1-1	TGTGCCAGCAGCCAACAGGGCAGGGGCACTGAAGCTTTCTTT	CASSQQGRGTEAFF
TRBV20-1	NA	NA	TRBJ1-2	TGCAGTGCTATCCATGGGGTCTTTGGCTATGGCTGCACCTTC	CSAIHGVFGYGCTF
TRBV19	NA	NA	TRBJ2-5	TGTGCCAGTAGTGGGGGGGCGTTCCGGGAGACCCAGTACTTC	CASSGGAFRETQYF